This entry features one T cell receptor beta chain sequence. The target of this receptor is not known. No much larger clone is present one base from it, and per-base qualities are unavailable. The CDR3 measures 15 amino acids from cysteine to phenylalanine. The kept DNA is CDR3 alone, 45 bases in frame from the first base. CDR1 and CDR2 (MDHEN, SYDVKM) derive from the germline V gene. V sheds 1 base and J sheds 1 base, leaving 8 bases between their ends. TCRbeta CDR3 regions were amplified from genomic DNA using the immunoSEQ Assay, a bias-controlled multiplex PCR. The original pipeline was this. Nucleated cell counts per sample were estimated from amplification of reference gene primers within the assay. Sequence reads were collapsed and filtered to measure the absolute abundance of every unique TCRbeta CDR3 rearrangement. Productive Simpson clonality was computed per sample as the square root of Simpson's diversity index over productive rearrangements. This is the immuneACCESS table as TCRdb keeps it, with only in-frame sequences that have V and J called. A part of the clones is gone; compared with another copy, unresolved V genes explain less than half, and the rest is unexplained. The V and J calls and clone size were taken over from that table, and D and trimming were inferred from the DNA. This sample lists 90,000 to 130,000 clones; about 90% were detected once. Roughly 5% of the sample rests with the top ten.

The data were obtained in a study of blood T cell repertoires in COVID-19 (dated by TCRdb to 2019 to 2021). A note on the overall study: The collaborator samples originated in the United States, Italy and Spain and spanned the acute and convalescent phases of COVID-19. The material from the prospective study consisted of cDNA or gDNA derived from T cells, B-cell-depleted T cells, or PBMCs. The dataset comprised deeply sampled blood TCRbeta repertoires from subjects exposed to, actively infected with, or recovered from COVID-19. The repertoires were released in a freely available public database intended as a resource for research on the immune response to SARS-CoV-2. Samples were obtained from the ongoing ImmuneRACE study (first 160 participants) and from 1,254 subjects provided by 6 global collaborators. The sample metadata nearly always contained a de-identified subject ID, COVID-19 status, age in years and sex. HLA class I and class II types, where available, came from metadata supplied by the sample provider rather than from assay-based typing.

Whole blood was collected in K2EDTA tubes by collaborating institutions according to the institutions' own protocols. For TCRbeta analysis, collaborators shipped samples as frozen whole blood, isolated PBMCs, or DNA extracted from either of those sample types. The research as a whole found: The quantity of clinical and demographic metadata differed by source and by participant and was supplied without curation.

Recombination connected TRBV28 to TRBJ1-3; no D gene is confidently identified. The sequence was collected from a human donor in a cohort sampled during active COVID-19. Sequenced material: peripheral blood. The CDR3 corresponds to CASSLSINSGNTIYF. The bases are TGTGCCAGCAGTTTATCTATAAATTCTGGAAACACCATATATTTT. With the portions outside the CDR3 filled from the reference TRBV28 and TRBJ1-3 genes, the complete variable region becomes DVKVTQSSRYLVKRTGEKVFLECVQDMDHENMFWYRQDPGLGLRLIYFSYDVKMKEKGDIPEGYSVSREKKERFSLILESASTNQTSMYLCASSLSINSGNTIYFGEGSWLTVV.